This entry concerns a single TCR beta chain. The table lists this clone with a count of one. The antigen it binds to is not known. Base-call qualities are not available, and no considerably larger clone is one nucleotide away. The data were obtained in a study of technical replicates of blood from a few donors (dated by TCRdb to the late 2010s). Inclusive of the bounding cysteine and phenylalanine, the CDR3 is 17 residues long. CDR3 DNA is the only sequence kept; it has 51 bases, read in frame from the first base. Trimming leaves V shorter by 3 bases and J shorter by 2 bases, with the junction holding 12 bases beyond the gene matches. Via the germline V gene, CDR1 is MGHRA and CDR2 YSYEKL. The method was the immunoSEQ multiplex PCR assay. Drawn from immuneACCESS, this table holds only the in-frame rearrangements with V and J called that TCRdb kept. Clones are partly lost; checked studies trace under half to an unresolved V gene and leave the rest unexplained. The sample table holds about 73,000 clones, of which 90% to 95% were seen once. The ten top clones hold roughly 4.5% of the sample.

The V and J genes are TRBV4-1 and TRBJ2-7, and 8 junctional nucleotides match TRBD2. Sequencing was performed on PBMCs. The TCR sequence derives from a human donor in good health. Some clones in this sample may be carry-over from other donors' samples. The CDR3 is CASSHLPVAGGAYEQYF. The bases are TGCGCCAGCAGCCACCTCCCGGTTGCGGGGGGCGCCTACGAGCAGTACTTC.